This passage covers 6 T cell receptor beta chains from one sample sequenced in a study of persistence of HIV-infected CD4 T cells. The libraries were made with immunoSEQ version 4 in survey mode. Profiling relied on immunoSEQ multiplex PCR, and the TCRdb table lists in-frame clones only, not all of them. The sample lists 40,000 to 55,000 clones; more than 80% were seen once. Anti-CD3/anti-CD28 beads served as a nonspecific positive control stimulus. Sorting selected CD4+ T cells upregulating both CD40 ligand and CD69. For these TCRs, the target antigens are not known. The starting material was CD4+ T cells sorted from PBMCs after approximately 20-hour stimulation, obtained from a patient who received antiretroviral therapy. The receptor source for this set is an adult woman with HIV who was CMV-seropositive.

V is TRBV6-1 and J is TRBJ1-2; D is uncertain. The V end lost 1 base, the J end lost 5 bases, and 11 bases lay between the germline ends. There are 14 residues in the CDR3. CDR1 is MNHNS, CDR2 SASEGT, per germline. In nucleotides, the CDR3 is TGTGCCAGCAGTGAAGGTGGTCGCTTATATGGCTACACCTTC. It codes for CASSEGGRLYGYTF.

J is TRBJ2-2 and V is TRBV23-1; D is unresolved. TRBV23-1 is an ORF, with its function uncertain. The CDR3 contains 15 residues. The V gene lost 3 bases and the J gene lost 7 bases, with 15 bases spanning the gap. The CDR3 DNA follows: TGCGCCAGCAGTCAGGGAAGACTGGGTAACGGGGAGCTGTTTTTT. Its translation: CASSQGRLGNGELFF.

The chain has TRBV29-1 and TRBJ2-7; D may be TRBD1 (6 bases). The CDR3 is made up of 12 amino acids. V lost 0 bases and J lost 5, with 8 bases in between. Germline V gene sequence: CDR1 SQVTM, CDR2 ANQGSEA. The CDR3 DNA is TGCAGCGTTGAAGATGGGACAAACGAGCAGTACTTC. This translates into CSVEDGTNEQYF.

This clone appeared a single time. This chain uses TRBV27 with TRBJ1-2, with D unresolved. CDR1 is MNHEY and CDR2 is SMNVEV in the germline V gene (reference sequence). Trimming pared 0 bases from V and 4 bases from J, leaving 6 bases between. This CDR3 is built from 13 residues. The CDR3 DNA reads as TGTGCCAGCAGTTTATCGGCAGTCTATGGCTACACCTTC. Its translation: CASSLSAVYGYTF.

V usage is TRBV20-1 and J usage is TRBJ1-1; D is ambiguous. Per germline, CDR1 DFQATT and CDR2 SNEGSKA (reference sequence). V lost 3 bases and J 8 bases, leaving 10 bases between the germline ends. This CDR3 comprises 11 residues. The CDR3 spells CSARQLSEAFF. As DNA, the CDR3 is TGCAGTGCTAGGCAACTGTCAGAAGCTTTCTTT.

The rearrangement links TRBV5-1 to TRBJ2-3, with TRBD2 identical over 10 bases. CDR3 length: 15 amino acids. The ends lost 2 bases at V and 3 bases at J; junction bases unmatched: 3. Germline values: CDR1 SGHRS, CDR2 YFSETQ. This CDR3 reads CASSFGTSVTDTQYF. The CDR3, as DNA: TGCGCCAGCAGCTTTGGGACTAGCGTTACAGATACGCAGTATTTT.